The rows below give T cell receptor beta chains drawn from one sample of a study of T cells in Graves' hyperthyroidism and ophthalmopathy. MiXCR, applied by TCRdb to the multiplex PCR reads, yields one record per CDR3 protein. The table lists fewer than 800,000 distinct CDR3 sequences, roughly 17% of them singletons. Sequenced: blood. The receptors stem from a man in his late teens or twenties with Graves' hyperthyroidism. The CDR3 runs from the conserved cysteine through the conserved F or W. D genes are given only for firm matches. Size values are once, few and many counts, or a class for expanded clones, and some rows have none.

DNA: TGTGCCAGCAGCCAAGAAAGCAGGGGAGCCTACGAGCAGTTCTTC
CDR3: CASSQESRGAYEQFF
J: TRBJ2-1
size: NA
D: NA
V: TRBV3-1

DNA: TGTGCCTGGGAGGGACAGCACGGAACCGGGGAGCTGTTTTTT
CDR3: CAWEGQHGTGELFF
J: TRBJ2-2
size: many
D: TRBD1
V: TRBV30

DNA: TGTGCCAGCAGCTTGGCCCTCGGGGACACTGAAGCTTTCTTT
CDR3: CASSLALGDTEAFF
J: TRBJ1-1
size: few
D: NA
V: TRBV5-4

DNA: TGCAGTGCTAACAGGGACAGTTTTAATGAGCAGTTCTTC
CDR3: CSANRDSFNEQFF
J: TRBJ2-1
size: NA
D: TRBD1
V: TRBV20-1

DNA: TGTGCCAGCAGCTTAGCCACAAGGGCAACGCAGTATTTT
CDR3: CASSLATRATQYF
J: TRBJ2-3
size: NA
D: NA
V: TRBV11-2

DNA: TGTGCCAGCAGCCTCGAGCGCCACTCCTACAATGAGCAGTTCTTC
CDR3: CASSLERHSYNEQFF
J: TRBJ2-1
size: many
D: NA
V: TRBV7-3

DNA: TGCGCCAGCAGCTGGAAACACAGGGGGAACACTGAAGCTTTCTTT
CDR3: CASSWKHRGNTEAFF
J: TRBJ1-1
size: NA
D: TRBD1
V: TRBV5-1

DNA: TGTGCCAGCAGCCAAGATGGGGCAGATACGCAGTATTTT
CDR3: CASSQDGADTQYF
J: TRBJ2-3
size: few
D: NA
V: TRBV14

DNA: TGTGCCAGCAGCATAAGGACGGGGACCTACGAGCAGTACTTC
CDR3: CASSIRTGTYEQYF
J: TRBJ2-7
size: many
D: NA
V: TRBV11-3

DNA: TGTGCCAGCACTGGACAGAGCAATCAGCCCCAGCATTTT
CDR3: CASTGQSNQPQHF
J: TRBJ1-5
size: many
D: NA
V: TRBV2

DNA: TGCGCCAGCAGCCAAGAAGATAGCGGGACCAACGAGCAGTACTTC
CDR3: CASSQEDSGTNEQYF
J: TRBJ2-7
size: few
D: TRBD2
V: TRBV4-3

DNA: TGTGCCAGCTCACGACGGATAAATTCCTACGAGCAGTACTTC
CDR3: CASSRRINSYEQYF
J: TRBJ2-7
size: many
D: NA
V: TRBV18

DNA: TGTGCCAATTCACAGGGGGGAGACACTGAAGCTTTCTTT
CDR3: CANSQGGDTEAFF
J: TRBJ1-1
size: many
D: TRBD1
V: TRBV28

DNA: TGTGCCTGGAGAAGGGAATCCTACGAGCAGTACTTC
CDR3: CAWRRESYEQYF
J: TRBJ2-7
size: many
D: NA
V: TRBV30

DNA: TGCAGTGCCCAAAGCTGGGGGACGGGAGCCCGCGAGCAGTACTTC
CDR3: CSAQSWGTGAREQYF
J: TRBJ2-7
size: NA
D: NA
V: TRBV20-1

DNA: TGCAGTGCTAGATCGCCGACAGACAATTCACCCCTCCACTTT
CDR3: CSARSPTDNSPLHF
J: TRBJ1-6
size: few
D: NA
V: TRBV20-1

DNA: TGTGCCAGCAGCGGGTCAGGCTACGAGCAGTACTTC
CDR3: CASSGSGYEQYF
J: TRBJ2-7
size: few
D: NA
V: TRBV25-1

DNA: TGTGCCAGCAGCCTTTCCCGGACAGCCTTCCGGACCTACGAGCAGTACTTC
CDR3: CASSLSRTAFRTYEQYF
J: TRBJ2-7
size: many
D: NA
V: TRBV11-3

DNA: TGTGCCAGCAGTTTAAGTGGGCGTTGGATCTACAATGAGCAGTTCTTC
CDR3: CASSLSGRWIYNEQFF
J: TRBJ2-1
size: many
D: NA
V: TRBV27

DNA: TGTGCCAGCAGTTTATCGCCCAGGCCGGCCTACGAGCAGTACTTC
CDR3: CASSLSPRPAYEQYF
J: TRBJ2-7
size: many
D: NA
V: TRBV27

DNA: TGTGCCAGCATCCCGGGAGGGAGGGCAGCCTATGGCTACACCTTC
CDR3: CASIPGGRAAYGYTF
J: TRBJ1-2
size: few
D: NA
V: TRBV2

DNA: TGTGCCACCAGTGACCAGGGGCTAGGCGGCTACACCTTC
CDR3: CATSDQGLGGYTF
J: TRBJ1-2
size: NA
D: NA
V: TRBV24-1

DNA: TGTGCCAGCAGCCAAGTGAGAGGGTCTAGCACAGATACGCAGTATTTT
CDR3: CASSQVRGSSTDTQYF
J: TRBJ2-3
size: many
D: NA
V: TRBV3-1

DNA: TGTGCCAGCAGTGGGGGACTACGCCCAGTCGGCAATGAGCAGTTCTTC
CDR3: CASSGGLRPVGNEQFF
J: TRBJ2-1
size: few
D: TRBD2
V: TRBV6-2/TRBV6-3

DNA: TGCAGTGCTGAGCGAAGGGGCTCCTACAATGAGCAGTTCTTC
CDR3: CSAERRGSYNEQFF
J: TRBJ2-1
size: NA
D: NA
V: TRBV20-1

DNA: TGTGCCAGCAGTGAATATGAGGACAGGGTCTTGGAGACCCAGTACTTC
CDR3: CASSEYEDRVLETQYF
J: TRBJ2-5
size: NA
D: TRBD1
V: TRBV2

DNA: TGTGCCACAAATCGGCAGCCCCAGCATTTT
CDR3: CATNRQPQHF
J: TRBJ1-5
size: few
D: NA
V: TRBV28

DNA: TGTGCCAGCAGCAATAGCGGGTTAAGCTCCTACGAGCAGTACTTC
CDR3: CASSNSGLSSYEQYF
J: TRBJ2-7
size: NA
D: TRBD2
V: TRBV4-2

DNA: TGTGCCAGCAGCGAACCGGGACCGATCTCTGGGGCCAACGTCCTGACTTTC
CDR3: CASSEPGPISGANVLTF
J: TRBJ2-6
size: few
D: NA
V: TRBV9

DNA: TGTGCCAGCAGCCCGAATTCGGGCTGGTACACTGAAGCTTTCTTT
CDR3: CASSPNSGWYTEAFF
J: TRBJ1-1
size: many
D: NA
V: TRBV27

DNA: TGCGCCAGCAGCCAAGAATCAAGAGGGACCGGGGAGCTGTTTTTT
CDR3: CASSQESRGTGELFF
J: TRBJ2-2
size: NA
D: NA
V: TRBV4-1

DNA: TGTGCCAGCAGCTCCACCGGGACAGACGAGTCGGCTGGCTACACCTTC
CDR3: CASSSTGTDESAGYTF
J: TRBJ1-2
size: many
D: TRBD1
V: TRBV11-3

DNA: TGCAGCGTTGAAGACAGGACTTACAATGAGCAGTTCTTC
CDR3: CSVEDRTYNEQFF
J: TRBJ2-1
size: NA
D: NA
V: TRBV29-1

DNA: TGTGCCAGTAGGCTACAGGGGGACACCGGGGAGCTGTTTTTT
CDR3: CASRLQGDTGELFF
J: TRBJ2-2
size: NA
D: TRBD1
V: TRBV19

DNA: TGTGCCAGCAGTTACTCTTTTGGCGGTTCCTACGAGCAGTACTTC
CDR3: CASSYSFGGSYEQYF
J: TRBJ2-7
size: NA
D: NA
V: TRBV6-2/TRBV6-3

DNA: TGTGCCAGCAGTTCCGGCCGGGACAGGGGAATCCTTACAACTAGCACAGATACGCAGTATTTT
CDR3: CASSSGRDRGILTTSTDTQYF
J: TRBJ2-3
size: many
D: TRBD1
V: TRBV28

DNA: TGTGCCAGCAGTTACTCCACTAGCGGGAGCTTAACCTACGAGCAGTACTTC
CDR3: CASSYSTSGSLTYEQYF
J: TRBJ2-7
size: once
D: TRBD2
V: TRBV6-2/TRBV6-3

DNA: TGTGCCAGCAGTTCCCCCCGGGGACCCGGGCCACTCTACGAGCAGTACTTC
CDR3: CASSSPRGPGPLYEQYF
J: TRBJ2-7
size: many
D: NA
V: TRBV27

DNA: TGCAGTGCTAGAGATACCCTTCGGGGGGAGAACACTGAAGCTTTCTTT
CDR3: CSARDTLRGENTEAFF
J: TRBJ1-1
size: few
D: NA
V: TRBV20-1

DNA: TGTGCCAGCAGCGTAGAATTGTGGGACAGTTACAATGAGCAGTTCTTC
CDR3: CASSVELWDSYNEQFF
J: TRBJ2-1
size: NA
D: TRBD1
V: TRBV9

DNA: TGCGCCAGCAGCCCCGGAGTTCTCTCTGGGGCCAACGTCCTGACTTTC
CDR3: CASSPGVLSGANVLTF
J: TRBJ2-6
size: NA
D: NA
V: TRBV4-1

DNA: TGTGCCAGCAGCTTAGCGAATTTGATTCCGGGAGGGGACAATGAGCAGTTCTTC
CDR3: CASSLANLIPGGDNEQFF
J: TRBJ2-1
size: NA
D: TRBD2
V: TRBV7-7

DNA: TGCGCCAGCAGCCCCGGGCCCCCTGATACGCAGTATTTT
CDR3: CASSPGPPDTQYF
J: TRBJ2-3
size: NA
D: NA
V: TRBV4-1

DNA: TGCAGTGCTTCCCGGTTATCGGACACTGAAGCTTTCTTT
CDR3: CSASRLSDTEAFF
J: TRBJ1-1
size: NA
D: NA
V: TRBV20-1

DNA: TGTGCCAGCAGCTTCCGGACAGGGACTACAGATACGCAGTATTTT
CDR3: CASSFRTGTTDTQYF
J: TRBJ2-3
size: many
D: TRBD1
V: TRBV7-2

DNA: TGTGCCAGCAGGCCTACTAGCGGGGTAGGGGAGACCCAGTACTTC
CDR3: CASRPTSGVGETQYF
J: TRBJ2-5
size: many
D: TRBD2
V: TRBV28

DNA: TGTGCCAGTAGCCACACTAGCGGGGCCTACAATGAGCAGTTCTTC
CDR3: CASSHTSGAYNEQFF
J: TRBJ2-1
size: NA
D: TRBD2
V: TRBV19

DNA: TGTGCCAGCAGTTCCTCTGGGGTCAGAGGGCCAAATTCACCCCTCCACTTT
CDR3: CASSSSGVRGPNSPLHF
J: TRBJ1-6
size: many
D: NA
V: TRBV27

DNA: TGTGCCAGCAGGCCCCTTAGCGGGAGGGCCTACAATGAGCAGTTCTTC
CDR3: CASRPLSGRAYNEQFF
J: TRBJ2-1
size: many
D: TRBD2
V: TRBV6-2/TRBV6-3

DNA: TGTGCCAGCTCACCAGGGACAGCTGGAAACACCATATATTTT
CDR3: CASSPGTAGNTIYF
J: TRBJ1-3
size: many
D: TRBD1
V: TRBV18

DNA: TGTGCCAGCAGTTTAGGTGGGGGGTTGAGTGAAAAACTGTTTTTT
CDR3: CASSLGGGLSEKLFF
J: TRBJ1-4
size: NA
D: NA
V: TRBV27

DNA: TGTGCCAGCTCACCTTTAGACTCTGGAAACACCATATATTTT
CDR3: CASSPLDSGNTIYF
J: TRBJ1-3
size: few
D: NA
V: TRBV18

DNA: TGCAGTGCTAGTAGTCTTCCCGGGAGAGAGCGCACAGATACGCAGTATTTT
CDR3: CSASSLPGRERTDTQYF
J: TRBJ2-3
size: few
D: NA
V: TRBV20-1

DNA: TGTGCCAGCAGCCAAGATCCGGGTGCCGCCCTAGCCAAAAACATTCAGTACTTC
CDR3: CASSQDPGAALAKNIQYF
J: TRBJ2-4
size: NA
D: NA
V: TRBV4-2

DNA: TGTGCCAGCAGCCCCCAACCCTACGAGCAGTACTTC
CDR3: CASSPQPYEQYF
J: TRBJ2-7
size: few
D: NA
V: TRBV7-9

DNA: TGTGCCAGCAGCCACGGACACTACTTACACTATGGCTACACCTTC
CDR3: CASSHGHYLHYGYTF
J: TRBJ1-2
size: many
D: NA
V: TRBV3-1

DNA: TGTGCCACCAGTGATTCGGGACAGGGAGAGACCCAGTACTTC
CDR3: CATSDSGQGETQYF
J: TRBJ2-5
size: few
D: TRBD1
V: TRBV24-1

DNA: TGTGCCAGCAGTTTATGGGGTCTACTCACAGATACGCAGTATTTT
CDR3: CASSLWGLLTDTQYF
J: TRBJ2-3
size: many
D: NA
V: TRBV28

DNA: TGTGCCAGCAGTCCCACTAGCGAAGGAGAGACCCAGTACTTC
CDR3: CASSPTSEGETQYF
J: TRBJ2-5
size: few
D: TRBD2
V: TRBV12-3/TRBV12-4

DNA: TGTGCCAGCAGCTTATACCAGGGCTACGAGCAGTACTTC
CDR3: CASSLYQGYEQYF
J: TRBJ2-7
size: NA
D: NA
V: TRBV11-1